This TCR beta chain came from a study of shared clonotypes between healthy human individuals (dated by TCRdb to about 2020). Concerning the study at large: The cohort comprised two women and a few men aged 18 to 49 years. For each donor, three plates each were used for CD4 naive and CD4 memory, two plates were used for CD8 naive, and one plate was used for CD8 memory. Blood TCR repertoires of 5 or 6 healthy adults were deeply sequenced to estimate repertoire size and the extent of clonotype sharing between individuals. Libraries were prepared and TCR repertoires were sequenced by different laboratories using diverse techniques, in order to increase sequencing depth and limit assay-specific biases. Per donor, leukapheresis produced somewhere between about 0.94 and 9 billion PBMCs. Results the study describes overall, beyond this receptor: Compared with non-shared clonotypes, the clonotypes found in all four sorted-subset donors had higher generation probabilities. Because the study included a small number of donors, the genetic and exposure-history diversity represented was limited. Even with the large sequencing depth, rarefaction of the sorted-subset datasets indicated that sequencing was incomplete. Pairwise subsampling led to the expectation that sequencing depth would affect the degree of clonotype sharing among donors. Only blood was sampled, and tissue TCR repertoires likely differ from those in blood. Larger estimated clonotype richness was generally found for naive subsets than for memory subsets. Approximately 5% of naive CD4, 3.5% of naive CD8, roughly 2.4% of memory CD4, and about 0.4% of memory CD8 clonotypes were shared across several donors.

Using the deep immunoSEQ assay, TCR CDR3 regions were amplified from genomic DNA by multiplex PCR. Genomic DNA extracted from each cell subset was distributed evenly over all wells of several immunoSEQ 96-well plates, and each plate served as one replicate. Each replicate PCR for sorted subsets received around 200 ng genomic DNA, equal to 30,000 or so T cell genomes. Purified libraries were quantified with a Qubit 3.0 fluorometer, sized on a Bioanalyzer 2100, and re-quantified with the KAPA Library Quantification kit. Every immunoSEQ 96-well plate was sequenced on a separate single-read 150-cycle Illumina NextSeq 550 flow cell. From the authors' description of their analysis: Because the immunoSEQ output included only junctional sequences and no quality scores, the filtering could not be the same as the filtering used for full-length reads. To assign V/J genes and CDR3, sequences were annotated using PyIR, a Python wrapper for IgBLAST v1.9, with IMGT germline references. Reads with weak V/J assignments (E-value above 1e-6), missing CDR3, stop codons, out-of-frame junctions, or ambiguous translated residues were removed. A V3J clonotype was defined by an identical inferred V gene, J gene, and CDR3 amino acid sequence. Percentage overlap between repertoires was calculated by dividing the number of shared unique clonotypes by the size of the smaller repertoire. Repertoire richness was assessed with RTK rarefaction, the Chao1 estimator, and Recon v2.1 estimates of unobserved clonotypes. For all TCRbeta clonotypes obtained by the gDNA method from four donors, generation probabilities were computed with OLGA. TCRdb carries this immuneACCESS record with in-frame sequences only. Its versions omit some clonotypes, under half of them owing to an unresolved V gene in the studies checked, with the rest unexplained. From that table come the V and J calls and clone size; the DNA was used to work out D and trimming. The sample includes approximately 1.5 million clones, with 98% observed a single time. The ten largest make up approximately 0.4% of the sample.

The donors were healthy, HIV-negative adults who had no recently reported acute infections or vaccinations. Every donor was a Caucasian adult residing in Nashville, Tennessee, USA. CD4+ T cells were enriched through magnetic negative selection, after which naive cells were positively selected on CD45RA and the remaining negative fraction served as the memory subset. Blood was collected by leukapheresis, and PBMCs were isolated by Ficoll-Histopaque density gradient centrifugation and then cryopreserved in liquid nitrogen vapor phase. Analytical flow cytometry was used to check the purity and quantity of each magnetically sorted T cell population. Each sorted fraction had its genomic DNA isolated and then quantified by UV absorbance on a Nanodrop 2000c. The CDR3 holds 16 amino acids from the cysteine to the phenylalanine. The entry retains the CDR3 DNA only, 48 bases that are in frame from base 1. The germline V gene yields LGHNA for CDR1 and YSLEER for CDR2. The germline V and J ends show losses of 0 bases and 2 bases respectively, and no gene match explains 6 bases of the junction.

A remark on this clone: The antigen it recognizes is unknown. The sample holds no much larger clone one base away, and base qualities are not on file.

The rearrangement joined TRBV4-3 to TRBJ2-5, and TRBD1 aligns with 7 junction nucleotides. This TCR was sampled from a man aged 25-45 years in good health. Sequencing input: naive CD4+ T cells sorted from blood. Explained via the paper, the cell subset or site label denotes: CD45RA+ positively selected. This receptor carries the CDR3 CASSQEVNRGQETQYF. The sequenced DNA is TGCGCCAGCAGCCAAGAAGTTAACAGGGGTCAAGAGACCCAGTACTTC.